This passage covers 24 T cell receptor beta chains from one sample sequenced in a study of cytomegalovirus exposure and HLA in healthy donors. This PCR relied on a set of 60 Vbeta primers and 13 Jbeta primers. The method was immunoSEQ multiplex PCR; TCRdb's version includes in-frame clones alone and lacks a portion of them. The sample comprises some 110,000 clones, about a tenth of which are singletons, and under 6.5% rests with the top ten. Material for sequencing was PBMCs. Receptor source: a man aged 40-49 years in good health and CMV-seropositive.

J is TRBJ2-2 and V is TRBV14, with D uncertain. The CDR3 spans 13 residues. V was clipped by 6 bases and J by 6 bases, with 11 bases between them. Germline CDR1 SGHDN, CDR2 FVKESK. CDR3 in DNA: TGTGCCAGCAGAAATCAGGTCCCCGGGGAGCTGTTTTTT. Its protein product is CASRNQVPGELFF.

The genes are TRBV14 and TRBJ2-2, with D tentatively TRBD2 (6 bases). Germline V gene data show CDR1 as SGHDN and CDR2 as FVKESK. V was pared by 2 bases and J by 5 bases, with 12 bases between. The CDR3 length is 15 residues. CDR3 in amino acids: CASSQTGAWTGELFF. CDR3 DNA: TGTGCCAGCAGCCAAACGGGAGCATGGACCGGGGAGCTGTTTTTT.

The chain is built from TRBV13 and TRBJ2-7; 9 bases align to TRBD1. V dropped 5 bases and J dropped 5; count of bases not matched to a gene: 7. This CDR3 is built from 14 residues. Per the germline V gene, CDR1 is PRHDT and CDR2 is FYEKMQ (reference sequence). CDR3 sequence (DNA): TGTGCCAGCAGCCTAAGGGACAGGGACCACGAGCAGTACTTC. This translates into CASSLRDRDHEQYF.

This clone has just a few counts. This chain connects TRBV5-4 to TRBJ2-7; the match to TRBD2 covers 11 bases. The V segment lost 4 bases and the J segment 9 bases; nucleotides outside the gene matches: 9. This CDR3 is 14 amino acids long. CDR1 is SGHNT and CDR2 is YYREEE in the germline V gene (reference sequence). The CDR3 sequence is CASSTGTSGGRQYF. DNA for the CDR3: TGTGCCAGCAGCACCGGGACTAGCGGTGGTAGGCAGTACTTC.

This sequence joins TRBV7-9 and TRBJ2-7; TRBD1 agrees at 7 bases. The CDR3 covers 16 residues. V lost 5 bases, J lost 3 bases, and 13 bases stayed unmatched. The germline CDR1 and CDR2 sequences are SEHNR and FQNEAQ (reference sequence). CDR3 sequence (DNA): TGTGCCAGCAGCCTTATTCCGGGACAGATACGCTACGAGCAGTACTTC. Translated: CASSLIPGQIRYEQYF. Full variable domain (rest looked up from reference TRBV7-9 and TRBJ2-7): DTGVSQNPRHKITKRGQNVTFRCDPISEHNRLYWYRQTLGQGPEFLTYFQNEAQLEKSRLLSDRFSAERPKGSFSTLEIQRTEQGDSAMYLCASSLIPGQIRYEQYFGPGTRLTVT.

This clone turned up a few times. The gene calls are TRBV7-3 and TRBJ2-1; 9 positions match TRBD2. In germline, CDR1 is SGHTA, CDR2 FQGTGA. The CDR3 consists of 17 residues. The junction had 8 bases not matched to a gene; V was cut back by 3 bases and J by 2 bases. The CDR3 nucleotides read TGTGCCAGCAGCTTCCGTTTAGCGGGAGATACCTACAATGAGCAGTTCTTC. Translation gives CASSFRLAGDTYNEQFF.

The V and J genes are TRBV5-5 and TRBJ2-7; D may be TRBD1 (6 bases). The V end was cut by 4 bases, the J end by 7 bases, with 18 bases between. The germline CDR1 and CDR2 sequences are SGHKS and YYEKEE (reference sequence). This CDR3 has 14 amino acids. CDR3 in amino acids: CASSDAPGVGEQYF. As DNA, the CDR3 is TGTGCCAGCAGCGACGCCCCAGGGGTGGGGGAGCAGTACTTC.

This clone was counted between two and nine times. This chain joins TRBV2 and TRBJ2-7, with a possible D match to TRBD1 (6 bases). V gave up 7 bases and J gave up 3 bases, with 13 bases separating them. Looked up from germline, CDR1 is SNHLY and CDR2 is FYNNEI. CDR3 length equals 13 residues. CDR3 nucleotide sequence: TGTGCCAGCAACCTGGGACACCGCTACGAGCAGTACTTC. This gives the protein CASNLGHRYEQYF.

This clone was found a few times. The chain carries TRBV11-1 and TRBJ2-1, with 7 bases identical to TRBD2. From germline, CDR1 is SGHAT and CDR2 FQDESV (reference sequence). The CDR3 spans 17 residues. The junction had 12 bases not matched to a gene; V was cut back by 4 bases and J by 3 bases. CDR3 sequence reads: CASSSLLLASYYNEQFF. In DNA, the CDR3 is TGTGCCAGCAGCTCCTTATTACTAGCGAGCTACTACAATGAGCAGTTCTTC.

Details on this clone: Additional DNA sequences in this sample encode the identical CDR3. The chain has TRBV9 and TRBJ2-5, with 8 positions matching TRBD1. The CDR3 has 16 amino acids. CDR1 is SGDLS and CDR2 is YYNGEE in the germline V gene. The ends lost 2 bases at V and 3 bases at J; junction bases unmatched: 9. The CDR3 bases are TGTGCCAGCAGCGTCCGTCCCGGGACAGGAAAAGAGACCCAGTACTTC. This codes for CASSVRPGTGKETQYF.

The chain links TRBV15 to TRBJ2-1; 13 bases align to TRBD2. Germline assignment: CDR1 LNHNV and CDR2 YYDKDF (reference sequence). V was clipped by 7 bases and J by 8 bases; unmatched bases: 8. There are 15 residues in the CDR3. CDR3 amino acids: CATTGTSGKVDEQFF. CDR3 DNA sequence: TGTGCCACCACCGGGACTAGCGGGAAAGTCGATGAGCAGTTCTTC.

This clone was seen a handful of times. The V call is TRBV28, the J call TRBJ2-7; 10 bases match TRBD2. This CDR3 is 15 amino acids long. With 5 bases clipped from V and 4 bases from J, the junction kept 8 bases outside the gene matches. Germline V gives CDR1 MDHEN, CDR2 SYDVKM. CDR3 residues: CASSPWTSGSYEQYF. For the CDR3, the DNA is TGTGCCAGCAGTCCCTGGACTAGCGGAAGTTACGAGCAGTACTTC.

This clone has a handful of counts. V usage is TRBV2 and J usage is TRBJ2-2; 8 bases fit TRBD1. The trim removed 1 base at V and 1 base at J, leaving 5 bases unmatched. CDR1 and CDR2 (germline): SNHLY, FYNNEI. The CDR3 has 17 amino acids. This CDR3 is CASSEGGQGWNTGELFF. As DNA, the CDR3 is TGTGCCAGCAGTGAAGGCGGACAGGGTTGGAACACCGGGGAGCTGTTTTTT.

The table lists this clone with a few counts. The genes are TRBV7-8 and TRBJ2-5; 10 bases align to TRBD1. The junction had 6 bases not matched to a gene; V was cut back by 1 base and J by 1 base. CDR3 size: 17 residues. CDR1 is SGHVS, CDR2 FQNEAQ, per germline. The CDR3 bases are TGTGCCAGCAGCTTAGGGGGACAGGGGTCGCTCCAAGAGACCCAGTACTTC. Its translation is CASSLGGQGSLQETQYF.

There are a few counts of this clone. The J gene is TRBJ2-7, the V gene TRBV5-1; 9 bases line up with TRBD1. This CDR3 region has 15 residues. The germline V gene has CDR1 SGHRS and CDR2 YFSETQ. Germline trimming cut 0 bases from V and 1 base from J; bases unmatched to any gene: 2. DNA of the CDR3: TGCGCCAGCAGCTTGGGGGGACAGGGTTCCTACGAGCAGTACTTC. This gives the protein CASSLGGQGSYEQYF.

The V gene is TRBV27, the J gene TRBJ1-2, with no clear D. V shed 3 bases and J shed 2 bases, with 10 bases lying between them. The CDR3 is 14 residues long. Germline CDR1 and CDR2: MNHEY and SMNVEV (reference sequence). CDR3 bases: TGTGCCAGCAGTTTCGCTACAGAAAACTATGGCTACACCTTC. Amino acid sequence: CASSFATENYGYTF.

This clone was seen a handful of times. This chain joins TRBV7-9 and TRBJ2-7; D is possibly TRBD1 (5 bases). V gave up 2 bases and J gave up 0 bases, with 8 bases separating them. Per the germline V gene, CDR1 is SEHNR and CDR2 is FQNEAQ (reference sequence). The CDR3 is 14 amino acids. CDR3: CASSLQGDSYEQYF. The CDR3 DNA follows: TGTGCCAGCAGCTTACAAGGGGACTCCTACGAGCAGTACTTC.

V and J are TRBV5-6 and TRBJ1-2, with TRBD1 matching over 9 bases. The CDR3 runs 16 residues. From germline, CDR1 is SGHDT and CDR2 YYEEEE. V lost 2 bases and J lost 6; bases outside the gene matches: 11. In DNA, the CDR3 is TGTGCCAGCAGCTTAGAACAGGGGGCGTTCAGCGATGGCTACACCTTC. This codes for CASSLEQGAFSDGYTF.

This clone was seen more than once but under ten times. Germline and junction disagree at one end, which may indicate a read error. The rearrangement links TRBV7-7 to TRBJ2-3; TRBD1 matches 8 bases. The CDR3 runs 17 residues. Germline V gene lookup returns CDR1 SSHAT and CDR2 FNYEAQ (reference sequence). The CDR3 loop is CASSLAGQGHSTDTQYF. CDR3 coding DNA: TGTGCTAGCAGCTTAGCCGGACAGGGACATTCCACAGATACGCAGTATTTT.

The chain combines TRBV9 with TRBJ2-7, with 9 bases lining up with TRBD1. This CDR3 has 15 residues. Germline lookup yields CDR1 SGDLS and CDR2 YYNGEE. V trimming: 4 bases; J trimming: 2 bases; junction bases outside the gene matches: 7. Here the CDR3 reads CASSLGQGGAYEQYF. CDR3 bases: TGTGCCAGCAGCCTGGGACAGGGAGGAGCCTACGAGCAGTACTTC.

As to this clone: Other DNA sequences in this specimen translate into the identical CDR3. This chain links TRBV28 with TRBJ2-3; unclear D gene. The CDR3 runs 15 residues. Germline V gene data show CDR1 as MDHEN and CDR2 as SYDVKM. Trimming took 2 bases from V and 3 from J, leaving 12 bases between them. The CDR3 here is CASSLERGSTDTQYF. The CDR3 DNA follows: TGTGCCAGCAGTTTAGAAAGAGGCTCGACAGATACGCAGTATTTT.

This clone turned up a few times. The genes are TRBV2 and TRBJ2-3; a weak D match, TRBD2 (6 bases). The germline V gene encodes CDR1 SNHLY and CDR2 FYNNEI. Between the trimmed V and J ends, which lost 8 bases and 3 bases, there was a span of 12 bases. The CDR3 spans 13 residues. CDR3 in DNA: TGTGCCAGCTCTTTCGGGAGAACAGATACGCAGTATTTT. Its translation: CASSFGRTDTQYF.

This clone was observed a few times. This chain connects TRBV18 to TRBJ2-1; D gene uncertain. The CDR3 loop spans 12 amino acids. Trimming stripped 2 bases from V and 6 bases from J, with 5 bases between. Per the germline V gene, CDR1 is KGHSH and CDR2 is LQKENI. DNA of the CDR3: TGTGCCAGCTCACCAGTCGGCAATGAGCAGTTCTTC. Encoded protein: CASSPVGNEQFF.

This clone was found a few times. This sequence joins TRBV11-3 and TRBJ2-1; 10 nucleotides match TRBD2. The CDR3 is made up of 18 amino acids. Germline V gene sequence: CDR1 SGHNT, CDR2 YENEEA. J was trimmed by 4 bases and V by 0 bases; bases with no gene match: 9. The CDR3 DNA sequence: TGTGCCAGCAGCTTAGATCTCCTAGCGGGGGATCTATACAATGAGCAGTTCTTC. This translates into CASSLDLLAGDLYNEQFF.